The 15 T cell receptor beta chains presented below share a single source sample, sequenced in a study of long-term antiretroviral therapy in people with HIV. Version v3.0 of the immunoSEQ assay was performed at survey level. Profiling relied on immunoSEQ multiplex PCR, and the TCRdb table lists in-frame clones only, not all of them. The data hold 15,000 to 20,000 clones, with around four fifths observed a single time. The sample in question was unsorted PBMCs, obtained 0.3 years after starting antiretroviral therapy. The receptors derive from a young man with HIV.

The DNA for the CDR3 is TGTGCCAGCAGTTTTAGAGCGGGGGGGGACGAGCAGTACGTC. This gives the protein CASSFRAGGDEQYV. V is TRBV28 and J is TRBJ2-7; TRBD2 aligns across 10 bases. The CDR3 is made up of 14 amino acids. V was pared by 3 bases and J by 5 bases, with 4 bases of the junction left unmatched. From germline, CDR1 is MDHEN and CDR2 SYDVKM.

This clone has a single count. J is TRBJ2-7 and V is TRBV27; either TRBD1 or TRBD2 may supply D (5 bases each). Germline V gene lookup returns CDR1 MNHEY and CDR2 SMNVEV (reference sequence). The V gene lost 5 bases and the J gene lost 0 bases, with 8 bases spanning the gap. The CDR3 runs to 13 residues. The CDR3 bases are TGTGCCAGCAGTCCCGGGACCTCCTACGAGCAGTACTTC. Amino acid sequence: CASSPGTSYEQYF.

The genes are TRBV5-5 and TRBJ2-1; D perhaps matches TRBD1 (5 bases). Trimming stripped 0 bases from V and 4 bases from J, with 11 bases between. This CDR3 contains 15 residues. Germline V gene sequence: CDR1 SGHKS, CDR2 YYEKEE (reference sequence). This chain's CDR3 is CASSLAWAGYNEQFF. The CDR3 DNA sequence: TGTGCCAGCAGCTTGGCCTGGGCAGGGTACAATGAGCAGTTCTTC.

The chain employs TRBV2 and TRBJ1-5; 10 bases match TRBD1. Trimming at V came to 7 bases and at J to 5 bases, leaving 2 bases not matched to a gene. CDR1 and CDR2 from the germline V gene are SNHLY and FYNNEI. This CDR3 has 13 amino acids. CDR3 coding DNA: TGTGCCAGCAAGGGACAGGGGTATCAGCCCCAGCATTTT. It translates to CASKGQGYQPQHF.

J is TRBJ2-7 and V is TRBV9; D possibly corresponds to TRBD2 (7 bases). The CDR3 is 12 residues long. Germline CDR1 and CDR2: SGDLS and YYNGEE. The germline V and J ends were trimmed by 4 bases and 6 bases, with 11 bases remaining between them. The CDR3 coding sequence is TGTGCCAGCAGCCCCCGGGGGGCCGAGCAGTACTTC. Translated, it gives CASSPRGAEQYF.

CDR3 DNA sequence: TGCGCCAGCAGCCAAGATATAGCGAACACTGAAGCTTTCTTT. It specifies CASSQDIANTEAFF. V usage is TRBV4-1 and J usage is TRBJ1-1; no firm D call. This CDR3 spans 14 amino acids. CDR1 and CDR2 (germline): MGHRA, YSYEKL. V dropped 0 bases and J dropped 1 base, with 6 bases sitting between them.

This rearrangement joins TRBV2 to TRBJ1-2; D gene unclear. Trimming cost V 7 bases and J 5 bases, with 11 bases left between them. In germline, CDR1 is SNHLY, CDR2 FYNNEI. The CDR3 runs 12 residues. The DNA of the CDR3 is TGTGCCAGCAACCGTTTAACATATGGCTACACCTTC. Protein product: CASNRLTYGYTF.

The gene calls are TRBV4-1 and TRBJ2-4; 9 bases map to TRBD1. Trimming at V came to 4 bases and at J to 8 bases, leaving 9 bases not matched to a gene. CDR3 length: 15 residues. Germline values: CDR1 MGHRA, CDR2 YSYEKL. As DNA, the CDR3 is TGCGCCAGCAGCCCTCGGACAGGGGAATCGCACATTCAGTACTTC. Translating gives CASSPRTGESHIQYF.

The rearrangement joins TRBV5-5 to TRBJ2-2; D possibly uses TRBD1 or TRBD2 (5 bases each). The CDR3 is 17 residues long. The V gene's germline CDR1 is SGHKS and CDR2 YYEKEE (reference sequence). Trimming removed 2 bases at V and 4 bases at J, with 18 bases between. The CDR3 nucleotides read TGTGCCAGCAGCTTTTCGTCCCAGAGGGGTCTCACCGGGGAGCTGTTTTTT. It yields the protein CASSFSSQRGLTGELFF.

This chain uses TRBV5-1 with TRBJ2-3, with 9 bases that match TRBD2. Germline CDR1 reads SGHRS; CDR2 reads YFSETQ. Trimming at V came to 4 bases and at J to 6 bases, leaving 12 bases not matched to a gene. The CDR3 covers 16 residues. The CDR3: CASSVATGTSIDTQYF. The CDR3 nucleotides are TGCGCCAGCAGCGTTGCGACTGGGACTAGCATTGATACGCAGTATTTT.

The V and J genes are TRBV5-4 and TRBJ1-6; no reliable D call. The CDR3 sequence is 15 residues long. Trimming removed 0 bases from V and 3 bases from J, with 7 bases in between. Germline assignment: CDR1 SGHNT and CDR2 YYREEE (reference sequence). The CDR3: CASSLASSYNSPLHF. The CDR3 nucleotides read TGTGCCAGCAGCTTGGCGAGTAGCTATAATTCACCCCTCCACTTT.

The chain links TRBV5-6 to TRBJ1-4; D might be TRBD1 (5 bases). The germline CDR1 and CDR2 sequences are SGHDT and YYEEEE. V lost 4 bases, J lost 4 bases, and 14 bases lay in between. The CDR3 extends over 15 amino acids. CDR3 loop: CASSSLGHNNEKLFF. As DNA, the CDR3 is TGTGCCAGCAGCAGCCTAGGACATAATAATGAAAAACTGTTTTTT.

This clone was seen a handful of times. V gene TRBV7-9 combines with J gene TRBJ2-2; no reliable D call. In germline, CDR1 is SEHNR, CDR2 FQNEAQ (reference sequence). The CDR3 covers 12 residues. The CDR3 spells CEVEEFTGELFF. CDR3 in DNA: TGTGAAGTTGAGGAGTTCACCGGGGAGCTGTTTTTT.

V gene TRBV5-4 combines with J gene TRBJ2-7; 7 nucleotides line up with TRBD1. Trimming cost V 0 bases and J 1 base; bases outside gene matches: 4. The CDR3 totals 15 residues. The V gene's germline CDR1 is SGHNT and CDR2 YYREEE (reference sequence). CDR3 in DNA: TGTGCCAGCAGCTTGGCAAACAGGGGATCCTACGAGCAGTACTTC. Its translation: CASSLANRGSYEQYF.

The CDR3 here is CATTRTGGIVSPLHF. The CDR3 coding sequence is TGTGCCACCACCCGGACTGGGGGGATAGTTTCACCCCTCCACTTT. V and J are TRBV19 and TRBJ1-6, with D possibly TRBD1 on 5 matching bases. Trimming cost V 10 bases and J 9 bases, with 22 bases left between them. In germline, CDR1 is LNHDA, CDR2 SQIVND (reference sequence). The CDR3 loop spans 15 amino acids.